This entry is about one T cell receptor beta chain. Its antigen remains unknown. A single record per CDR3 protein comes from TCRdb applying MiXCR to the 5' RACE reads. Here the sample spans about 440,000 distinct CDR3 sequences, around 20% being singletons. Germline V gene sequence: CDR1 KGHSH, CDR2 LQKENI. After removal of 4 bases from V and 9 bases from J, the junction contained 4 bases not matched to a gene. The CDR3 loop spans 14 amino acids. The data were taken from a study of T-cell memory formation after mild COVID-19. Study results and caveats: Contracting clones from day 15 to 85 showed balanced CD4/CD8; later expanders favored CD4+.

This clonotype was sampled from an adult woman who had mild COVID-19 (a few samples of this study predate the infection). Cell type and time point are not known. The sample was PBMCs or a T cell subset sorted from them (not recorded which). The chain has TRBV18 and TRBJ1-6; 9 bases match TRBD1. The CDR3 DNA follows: TGTGCCAGCTCACGTCGACAGGGGGGTTCACCCCTCCACTTT. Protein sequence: CASSRRQGGSPLHF. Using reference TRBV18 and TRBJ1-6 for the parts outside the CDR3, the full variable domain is NAGVMQNPRHLVRRRGQEARLRCSPMKGHSHVYWYRQLPEEGLKFMVYLQKENIIDESGMPKERFSAEFPKEGPSILRIQQVVRGDSAAYFCASSRRQGGSPLHFGNGTRLTVT.